Presented here are 26 T cell receptor beta chains from one specimen sequenced in a study of cytomegalovirus exposure and HLA in healthy donors. PCR amplification relied on 60 Vbeta primers (plus 13 Jbeta primers). TCRdb's copy holds only in-frame clones and misses some; the assay was immunoSEQ multiplex PCR. Of 95,000 or so clones in the sample, 81% were seen once. The sequencing sample was made of PBMCs. These receptor sequences come from a woman in her 70s in good health and CMV-seropositive.

The chain links TRBV2 to TRBJ2-5, with D perhaps matching TRBD2 (5 bases). The CDR3 contains 11 residues. Germline V gene lookup returns CDR1 SNHLY and CDR2 FYNNEI. V was shortened by 9 bases and J by 4 bases, with 9 bases between the two germline ends. The CDR3 DNA follows: TGTGCCAGTAGCGACGTAGAGACCCAGTACTTC. The encoded protein is CASSDVETQYF.

The chain couples TRBV6-5 to TRBJ2-5, with 8 bases matching TRBD2. The CDR3 has 13 amino acids. Looked up from germline, CDR1 is MNHEY and CDR2 is SVGAGI. Trimming at V came to 9 bases and at J to 2 bases, leaving 5 bases not matched to a gene. Here the CDR3 DNA reads TGTGCCAGTACTAGCGGAGCTCAAGAGACCCAGTACTTC. This sequence encodes CASTSGAQETQYF.

The rearrangement links TRBV7-2 to TRBJ2-5; a possible D gene is TRBD2 (6 bases). With 5 bases removed from V and 4 bases from J, the gap between germline ends came to 17 bases. The CDR3 totals 15 residues. CDR1 and CDR2 (germline): SGHTA, FQGNSA. CDR3 DNA: TGTGCCAGCAGCGGGAGAGCGGGCCTGGGAGAGACCCAGTACTTC. Residues: CASSGRAGLGETQYF.

The V and J genes are TRBV30 and TRBJ2-5, with a weak D call TRBD1 (5 bases). Trimming removed 2 bases at V and 5 bases at J, with 12 bases between. CDR3 length: 13 amino acids. Germline values: CDR1 GTSNPN, CDR2 SVGIG (reference sequence). The DNA for the CDR3 is TGTGCCTGGAGTAAGGGGCCGCAGGAGACCCAGTACTTC. Encoded protein: CAWSKGPQETQYF.

This chain links TRBV19 with TRBJ2-7; D perhaps matches TRBD2 (7 bases). Germline V gives CDR1 LNHDA, CDR2 SQIVND (reference sequence). V was cut by 6 bases and J by 2 bases, with 17 bases left in between. The CDR3 consists of 15 residues. The CDR3 region is CASSTLGGATYEQYF. CDR3 DNA sequence: TGTGCCAGTAGCACCCTAGGGGGGGCTACCTACGAGCAGTACTTC.

V and J are TRBV19 and TRBJ2-7; tentatively, D is TRBD1 (6 bases). Germline V gene sequence: CDR1 LNHDA, CDR2 SQIVND (reference sequence). This CDR3 is 14 amino acids long. With 4 bases removed from V and 3 bases from J, the gap between germline ends came to 13 bases. CDR3 region: CASSTGDRDYEQYF. CDR3 sequence (DNA): TGTGCCAGTAGTACAGGGGACCGGGACTACGAGCAGTACTTC.

The chain uses TRBV6-4 and TRBJ1-2; no reliable D call. The CDR3 is 12 residues long. Trimming stripped 7 bases from V and 5 bases from J, with 11 bases between. Looked up from germline, CDR1 is MRHNA and CDR2 is SNTAGT. The CDR3 sequence is CASTAGGYGYTF. CDR3 nucleotide sequence: TGTGCCAGCACCGCGGGCGGGTATGGCTACACCTTC.

The CDR3 DNA reads TGTGCCAGCAGCTCGGGACTAGCGGGAGGCGAGCAGTACTTC. The encoded protein is CASSSGLAGGEQYF. The chain combines TRBV5-4 with TRBJ2-5, with 15 bases fitting TRBD2. The J call is in doubt because the DNA end fits TRBJ2-7 better. This CDR3 has 14 residues. Germline lookup yields CDR1 SGHNT and CDR2 YYREEE (reference sequence).

CDR3 coding DNA: TGTGCCAGTACCTTTAAAGCGGGCCAGGGCTACGAGCAGTACTTC. This codes for CASTFKAGQGYEQYF. The chain carries TRBV19 and TRBJ2-7; D might be TRBD2 (6 bases). CDR3 size: 15 residues. Germline V gene sequence: CDR1 LNHDA, CDR2 SQIVND (reference sequence). V gave up 7 bases and J gave up 3 bases, with 19 bases separating them.

The V and J genes are TRBV6-6 and TRBJ2-5; TRBD1 aligns across 7 bases. J was trimmed by 2 bases and V by 0 bases; bases with no gene match: 6. Germline lookup yields CDR1 MNHNY and CDR2 SVGAGI (reference sequence). The CDR3 covers 16 residues. CDR3 sequence reads: CASSYSGQARQETQYF. The DNA of the CDR3 is TGTGCCAGCAGTTACTCAGGACAGGCCAGACAAGAGACCCAGTACTTC.

Comment on this clone: Other DNA sequences of this sample code for an identical CDR3. The chain recombines TRBV7-2 with TRBJ2-3; 10 bases are shared with TRBD2. After removal of 5 bases from V and 6 bases from J, the junction contained 11 bases not matched to a gene. The germline V gene has CDR1 SGHTA and CDR2 FQGNSA. The CDR3 length is 16 residues. The DNA for the CDR3 is TGTGCCAGCAGCCCGGGGGGACTAGCGAACACGGATACGCAGTATTTT. As protein: CASSPGGLANTDTQYF.

V and J are TRBV4-1 and TRBJ2-5, with a tentative D call TRBD1 (6 bases). CDR1 is MGHRA, CDR2 YSYEKL, per germline. The CDR3 has 17 amino acids. V was cut by 1 base and J by 5 bases, with 20 bases left in between. This CDR3 reads CASSQGTVEPTRETQYF. The CDR3, as DNA: TGCGCCAGCAGCCAAGGGACAGTCGAGCCGACGCGGGAGACCCAGTACTTC.

The chain is built from TRBV11-3 and TRBJ2-5; TRBD1 agrees at 9 bases. Germline CDR1 and CDR2: SGHNT and YENEEA. This CDR3 region has 16 residues. Unmatched junction bases numbered 4, after V lost 1 base and J lost 1 base. In DNA, the CDR3 is TGTGCCAGCAGCTTAGGAGGGACAGGGAGCCAAGAGACCCAGTACTTC. Its translation: CASSLGGTGSQETQYF.

Written as DNA, the CDR3 is TGTGCCAGCAGTGAAGATGGGGAGGGCTATGGCTACACCTTC. This translates into CASSEDGEGYGYTF. The chain recombines TRBV2 with TRBJ1-2; D unresolved. From germline, CDR1 is SNHLY and CDR2 FYNNEI. This CDR3 region has 14 residues. Trimming stripped 1 base from V and 4 bases from J, with 10 bases between.

This clone was recorded a few times. The chain has TRBV6-5 and TRBJ2-7; unclear D gene. The V gene's germline CDR1 is MNHEY and CDR2 SVGAGI. This CDR3 has 12 amino acids. Trimming removed 7 bases from V and 5 bases from J, with 12 bases in between. The CDR3 region has the DNA TGTGCCAGCACTCTGAGACAAAACGAGCAGTACTTC. This codes for CASTLRQNEQYF.

V gene TRBV6-6 combines with J gene TRBJ2-3; TRBD2 is a possible D gene (7 bases). The CDR3 extends over 13 amino acids. CDR1 is MNHNY and CDR2 is SVGAGI in the germline V gene (reference sequence). The CDR3 DNA is TGTGCTTACGGACGGGGGGCGAGGGATACGCAGTATTTT. Translating it yields CAYGRGARDTQYF.

Concerning this clone itself: Different DNA sequences within this sample yield the same CDR3. This chain joins TRBV6-5 and TRBJ2-7, with 7 bases identical to TRBD1. The CDR3 runs to 15 residues. The ends lost 0 bases at V and 1 base at J; junction bases unmatched: 3. CDR1 MNHEY and CDR2 SVGAGI come from the germline V gene. CDR3: CASSYSNRGSYEQYF. In nucleotides, the CDR3 is TGTGCCAGCAGTTACTCAAACAGGGGATCCTACGAGCAGTACTTC.

J is TRBJ2-1 and V is TRBV29-1, with TRBD1 as a possible D gene (6 bases). The germline gives CDR1 SQVTM, CDR2 ANQGSEA. V was trimmed by 6 bases and J by 7 bases, leaving 22 bases between them. CDR3 size: 15 residues. The CDR3 loop is CSVARTGLLANEQFF. The CDR3 DNA follows: TGCAGCGTGGCCCGCACAGGGCTCCTTGCGAATGAGCAGTTCTTC.

The rearrangement joins TRBV11-2 to TRBJ1-1; 8 bases are a match to TRBD1. Losses at the gene ends were 1 base for V and 1 base for J; bases not matched to a gene: 2. Germline CDR1 SGHAT, CDR2 FQNNGV. The CDR3 has 15 amino acids. The DNA for the CDR3 is TGTGCCAGCAGCTTAGCCGGGACAGGGAACACTGAAGCTTTCTTT. It codes for CASSLAGTGNTEAFF.

The J gene is TRBJ2-5, the V gene TRBV5-4; 10 positions agree with TRBD1. J lost 5 bases, V lost 8 bases, and 6 bases had no gene match. This CDR3 region has 13 residues. Germline assignment: CDR1 SGHNT and CDR2 YYREEE (reference sequence). CDR3 sequence: CASHDRGRETQYF. CDR3 nucleotides: TGTGCCAGTCACGACAGGGGGCGGGAGACCCAGTACTTC.

The genes are TRBV11-3 and TRBJ1-1; D is undetermined. Trimming stripped 0 bases from V and 1 base from J, with 9 bases between. This CDR3 is 15 amino acids long. Looked up from germline, CDR1 is SGHNT and CDR2 is YENEEA. The DNA for the CDR3 is TGTGCCAGCAGCTTAGATGGACGGGGGAACACTGAAGCTTTCTTT. This translates into CASSLDGRGNTEAFF.

V is TRBV5-1 and J is TRBJ2-1; TRBD2 agrees at 7 bases. Germline V gives CDR1 SGHRS, CDR2 YFSETQ. The CDR3 loop spans 14 amino acids. J gave up 10 bases and V 3 bases, and 10 bases lay outside the gene matches. The CDR3, as DNA: TGCGCCAGCAGCTCCCCAGCGGAAGCGGGGGAGCAGTTCTTC. Protein: CASSSPAEAGEQFF.

The chain joins TRBV10-1 to TRBJ2-2, with 11 positions matching TRBD2. Unmatched junction bases numbered 9, after V lost 6 bases and J lost 6 bases. This CDR3 has 16 residues. Germline V gene data show CDR1 as WNHNN and CDR2 as SYGVQD (reference sequence). The CDR3 DNA reads TGCGCCAGCAGGGTTAGCGGGAGGGAGGTACCCGGGGAGCTGTTTTTT. Translation gives CASRVSGREVPGELFF.

The chain is built from TRBV19 and TRBJ2-1, with a weak D call TRBD2 (6 bases). The germline V gene has CDR1 LNHDA and CDR2 SQIVND (reference sequence). The V end was cut by 2 bases, the J end by 4 bases, with 12 bases between. The CDR3 runs 15 residues. The CDR3 reads CASSILRDPYNEQFF. The CDR3 nucleotides read TGTGCCAGTAGTATATTGCGGGACCCATACAATGAGCAGTTCTTC.

This clone appeared a single time. The rearrangement links TRBV13 to TRBJ2-4; 7 bases map to TRBD2. There are 17 residues in the CDR3. Per germline, CDR1 PRHDT and CDR2 FYEKMQ (reference sequence). The J segment lost 7 bases and the V segment lost 0 bases, leaving 12 bases of the junction unmatched. CDR3 sequence (DNA): TGTGCCAGCAGCTTAGGCTTATGGCGGGAGTTCCTGAACATTCAGTACTTC. Translating gives CASSLGLWREFLNIQYF. The full variable domain, rest sourced from reference TRBV13 and TRBJ2-4, is AAGVIQSPRHLIKEKRETATLKCYPIPRHDTVYWYQQGPGQDPQFLISFYEKMQSDKGSIPDRFSAQQFSDYHSELNMSSLELGDSALYFCASSLGLWREFLNIQYFGAGTRLSVL.

The chain recombines TRBV5-1 with TRBJ2-7, with D possibly TRBD2 on 5 matching bases. The CDR3 covers 15 residues. With 3 bases removed from V and 3 bases from J, the gap between germline ends came to 16 bases. Per germline, CDR1 SGHRS and CDR2 YFSETQ. The CDR3 loop is CASSSRRTQYYEQYF. CDR3 coding DNA: TGCGCCAGCAGCTCTCGGAGGACGCAGTACTACGAGCAGTACTTC.